This is a list of T cell receptor beta chains from one sample in a study of CD4+ T cells in melanoma. TCRdb's table, derived via immunoSEQ multiplex PCR, lists solely in-frame clones and lacks some. Of about 13,000 clones in the sample, about three quarters are singletons; the top ten hold about a tenth. The sequenced material came from cells from a culture (not recorded whether cultured in vitro). The receptors come from a human donor with melanoma. Both conserved end residues are part of each CDR3. D genes are given only for firm matches. Clone size is not always given. Where it is, it says once, few, many or a class for expanded clones.

cdr3_nt: TGTGCCTGGAGTGTATTAGGGGTCGGACCCACCTACGAGCAGTACTTC; cdr3_aa: CAWSVLGVGPTYEQYF; j_call: TRBJ2-7; d_call: -; v_call: TRBV30; clone_size: -
cdr3_nt: TGCAGCGTCGACAGGGGGCAGTACAATGAGCAGTTCTTC; cdr3_aa: CSVDRGQYNEQFF; j_call: TRBJ2-1; d_call: TRBD1; v_call: TRBV29-1; clone_size: once
cdr3_nt: TGCGCCAGCAGCCAAGGGGGCGGGGGGCCCCGGACGCAGTATTTT; cdr3_aa: CASSQGGGGPRTQYF; j_call: TRBJ2-3; d_call: TRBD2; v_call: TRBV4-1; clone_size: -
cdr3_nt: TGTGCTAGTGGTTTCTTTTCTCCACAGTTGTCCTACGAGCAGTACTTC; cdr3_aa: CASGFFSPQLSYEQYF; j_call: TRBJ2-7; d_call: -; v_call: TRBV12-5; clone_size: -
cdr3_nt: TGTGCCAGCAGCCGGACTAGCGGGAACACCGGGGAGCTGTTTTTT; cdr3_aa: CASSRTSGNTGELFF; j_call: TRBJ2-2; d_call: TRBD2; v_call: TRBV5-4; clone_size: -
cdr3_nt: TGTGCCGGAACTGCAGGACAGGGGAGTTATGGGGAAAAACTGTTTTTT; cdr3_aa: CAGTAGQGSYGEKLFF; j_call: TRBJ1-4; d_call: TRBD1; v_call: TRBV30; clone_size: -
cdr3_nt: TGTGCCAGCAGTGTGCAGGACACTGAAGCTTTCTTT; cdr3_aa: CASSVQDTEAFF; j_call: TRBJ1-1; d_call: -; v_call: TRBV2; clone_size: few
cdr3_nt: TGTGCCAGCAGCTTGGATAATGGGAGGGGAAACACCATATATTTT; cdr3_aa: CASSLDNGRGNTIYF; j_call: TRBJ1-3; d_call: -; v_call: TRBV5-5; clone_size: few
cdr3_nt: TGTGCCAGCAGCCCCCGGGACTTACGGTACCAAGAGACCCAGTACTTC; cdr3_aa: CASSPRDLRYQETQYF; j_call: TRBJ2-5; d_call: -; v_call: TRBV7-9; clone_size: once
cdr3_nt: TGTGCCAGCTCACCCCTACGGGACCTCACTGAAGCTTTCTTT; cdr3_aa: CASSPLRDLTEAFF; j_call: TRBJ1-1; d_call: -; v_call: TRBV18; clone_size: -
cdr3_nt: TGTGCCAGCAGCTTAGTAGGGGCGAACACCGGGGAGCTGTTTTTT; cdr3_aa: CASSLVGANTGELFF; j_call: TRBJ2-2; d_call: -; v_call: TRBV7-2; clone_size: -
cdr3_nt: TGCAGCGTTGAAGACAGGTTAAATGAGCAGTTCTTC; cdr3_aa: CSVEDRLNEQFF; j_call: TRBJ2-1; d_call: -; v_call: TRBV29-1; clone_size: -
cdr3_nt: TGTGCCAGCAGCCCCGGGGTCGGGGAGCTGTTTTTT; cdr3_aa: CASSPGVGELFF; j_call: TRBJ2-2; d_call: -; v_call: TRBV7-6; clone_size: -
cdr3_nt: TGCGCCAGCAGCCCAATCTTGCGGGGGAACACTGAAGCTTTCTTT; cdr3_aa: CASSPILRGNTEAFF; j_call: TRBJ1-1; d_call: -; v_call: TRBV4-1; clone_size: -
cdr3_nt: TGTGCCAGCAGTGTGGTCAGCTCCTACGAGCAGTACTTC; cdr3_aa: CASSVVSSYEQYF; j_call: TRBJ2-7; d_call: -; v_call: TRBV2; clone_size: -
cdr3_nt: TGTGCCAGCAGTAAAGGGGAGGGCGCCGTTAACTATGGCTACACCTTC; cdr3_aa: CASSKGEGAVNYGYTF; j_call: TRBJ1-2; d_call: -; v_call: TRBV7-9; clone_size: -
cdr3_nt: TGTGCCAGCAGTCTCACTGGAAGAGCTTTCTTT; cdr3_aa: CASSLTGRAFF; j_call: TRBJ1-1; d_call: -; v_call: TRBV2; clone_size: -
cdr3_nt: TGTGCCAGCAGCTTGGAAGCGGGGTTAAACAATGAGCAGTTCTTC; cdr3_aa: CASSLEAGLNNEQFF; j_call: TRBJ2-1; d_call: TRBD2; v_call: TRBV5-4; clone_size: -
cdr3_nt: TGCGCCAGCAGCTTATCGGGACTAGCGGGGGGGCCTGCCAAAAACATTCAGTACTTC; cdr3_aa: CASSLSGLAGGPAKNIQYF; j_call: TRBJ2-4; d_call: TRBD2; v_call: TRBV5-1; clone_size: -
cdr3_nt: TGTGCCAGCAGCCGCCCGGGACAGGCACAGACCGAACGAAACACCATATATTTT; cdr3_aa: CASSRPGQAQTERNTIYF; j_call: TRBJ1-3; d_call: TRBD1; v_call: TRBV7-9; clone_size: -
cdr3_nt: TGCGCCAGCAGCCCGGGTGATGGTAACACCATATATTTT; cdr3_aa: CASSPGDGNTIYF; j_call: TRBJ1-3; d_call: -; v_call: TRBV5-1; clone_size: -
cdr3_nt: TGTGCCAGCAGCTTAAGTCCTAGCGCCGGAGCGGATACGCAGTATTTT; cdr3_aa: CASSLSPSAGADTQYF; j_call: TRBJ2-3; d_call: -; v_call: TRBV7-3; clone_size: -
cdr3_nt: TGTGCCAGCAGTCTCCGAAAGAGCTCCTACGAGCAGTACTTC; cdr3_aa: CASSLRKSSYEQYF; j_call: TRBJ2-7; d_call: -; v_call: TRBV2; clone_size: few
cdr3_nt: TGCGCCAGCAGGATGGAGCCCCAAGAGACCCAGTACTTC; cdr3_aa: CASRMEPQETQYF; j_call: TRBJ2-5; d_call: -; v_call: TRBV5-1; clone_size: few
cdr3_nt: TGTGCCACCAGCAGAGATCGAGGGTACGAGCAGTACTTC; cdr3_aa: CATSRDRGYEQYF; j_call: TRBJ2-7; d_call: -; v_call: TRBV15; clone_size: -
cdr3_nt: TGTGCCAGCAGAGTTACGTACAGTCCGGGAAACACCATATATTTT; cdr3_aa: CASRVTYSPGNTIYF; j_call: TRBJ1-3; d_call: -; v_call: TRBV6-5; clone_size: -
cdr3_nt: TGTGCCAGCTCACCTTGGCCTTCCAATTCACCCCTCCACTTT; cdr3_aa: CASSPWPSNSPLHF; j_call: TRBJ1-6; d_call: -; v_call: TRBV18; clone_size: few
cdr3_nt: TGTGCCAGCAGCCCGGGACAGCAAGAGACCCAGTACTTC; cdr3_aa: CASSPGQQETQYF; j_call: TRBJ2-5; d_call: TRBD1; v_call: TRBV11-2; clone_size: -
cdr3_nt: TGTGCCAGCTCAAGCACAGATACGCAGTATTTT; cdr3_aa: CASSSTDTQYF; j_call: TRBJ2-3; d_call: -; v_call: TRBV18; clone_size: -
cdr3_nt: TGTGCCAGCAGCCCAATCAGGGGGGCGGATGAGCAGTTCTTC; cdr3_aa: CASSPIRGADEQFF; j_call: TRBJ2-1; d_call: -; v_call: TRBV11-2; clone_size: -
cdr3_nt: TGTGCCAGCAGGTATAGCAATCAGCTCCAGCATTTT; cdr3_aa: CASRYSNQLQHF; j_call: TRBJ1-5; d_call: -; v_call: TRBV2; clone_size: -
cdr3_nt: TGTGCCAGCGGCAACCCTACGGGGCGGGGGGGCTACGAGCAGTACTTC; cdr3_aa: CASGNPTGRGGYEQYF; j_call: TRBJ2-7; d_call: TRBD2; v_call: TRBV7-2; clone_size: -
cdr3_nt: TGTGCCAGCAGTGGGACAGCGAGACTCTATGGCTACACCTTC; cdr3_aa: CASSGTARLYGYTF; j_call: TRBJ1-2; d_call: TRBD1; v_call: TRBV6-5; clone_size: -
cdr3_nt: TGCGCCAGCAGCCAAGTCGATACGAATAACTATGGCTACACCTTC; cdr3_aa: CASSQVDTNNYGYTF; j_call: TRBJ1-2; d_call: -; v_call: TRBV4-1; clone_size: -
cdr3_nt: TGCGCCAGCAAGCGTGCAGGAAACAATGAGCAGTTCTTC; cdr3_aa: CASKRAGNNEQFF; j_call: TRBJ2-1; d_call: -; v_call: TRBV5-1; clone_size: -
cdr3_nt: TGTGCCAGCAGCCCCTGGACAGGGAGGGGCTATGGCTACACCTTC; cdr3_aa: CASSPWTGRGYGYTF; j_call: TRBJ1-2; d_call: TRBD1; v_call: TRBV9; clone_size: few
cdr3_nt: TGCAGCGTTGAAGTTGTGGCCGGTGGCTACACCTTC; cdr3_aa: CSVEVVAGGYTF; j_call: TRBJ1-2; d_call: -; v_call: TRBV29-1; clone_size: medium-sized
cdr3_nt: TGCGCCAGCAGCTTGCAGGGGCTGTTAAAAGAGACCCAGTACTTC; cdr3_aa: CASSLQGLLKETQYF; j_call: TRBJ2-5; d_call: -; v_call: TRBV5-1; clone_size: -
cdr3_nt: TGTGCCAGCTCACTCGGACAGGGGAATTTAGAGACCCAGTACTTC; cdr3_aa: CASSLGQGNLETQYF; j_call: TRBJ2-5; d_call: TRBD1; v_call: TRBV18; clone_size: -
cdr3_nt: TGTGCCAGCAGTTATAGGGGTGGGTCACCCCTCCACTTT; cdr3_aa: CASSYRGGSPLHF; j_call: TRBJ1-6; d_call: -; v_call: TRBV6-5; clone_size: -
cdr3_nt: TGTGCCAGCGGCATGGGGGCGCAGGGCACTGAAGCTTTCTTT; cdr3_aa: CASGMGAQGTEAFF; j_call: TRBJ1-1; d_call: -; v_call: TRBV4-2; clone_size: -
cdr3_nt: TGTGCCAGCTCACCACGGGCCCAGGGGCCCACCGGGGAGCTGTTTTTT; cdr3_aa: CASSPRAQGPTGELFF; j_call: TRBJ2-2; d_call: -; v_call: TRBV18; clone_size: -
cdr3_nt: TGCGCCAGCAGCCAAGTTCGTGAGACCCAGTACTTC; cdr3_aa: CASSQVRETQYF; j_call: TRBJ2-5; d_call: -; v_call: TRBV4-1; clone_size: once
cdr3_nt: TGTGCCAGCAGTGAAGGGGGGCAGATGAATCAGCCCCAGCATTTT; cdr3_aa: CASSEGGQMNQPQHF; j_call: TRBJ1-5; d_call: -; v_call: TRBV6-1; clone_size: -
cdr3_nt: TGTGCCAGCAGCTTAGGGTTCGGGAACACTGAAGCTTTCTTT; cdr3_aa: CASSLGFGNTEAFF; j_call: TRBJ1-1; d_call: -; v_call: TRBV7-3; clone_size: once
cdr3_nt: TGTGCCAGCAGTTCGTTTCGGGTGACAGATACGCAGTATTTT; cdr3_aa: CASSSFRVTDTQYF; j_call: TRBJ2-3; d_call: -; v_call: TRBV2; clone_size: -
cdr3_nt: TGTGCCAGCTCACCAGTGGCGGGCCGTTCGGCCGGGGCCAACGTCCTGACTTTC; cdr3_aa: CASSPVAGRSAGANVLTF; j_call: TRBJ2-6; d_call: -; v_call: TRBV18; clone_size: -
cdr3_nt: TGTGCCAGTAGTTCAGGGGCAACCCTTCGCCCCGGGGAGCTGTTTTTT; cdr3_aa: CASSSGATLRPGELFF; j_call: TRBJ2-2; d_call: -; v_call: TRBV19; clone_size: -
cdr3_nt: TGTGCCAGTAGTATACCGGGACAGCTCTATGGCTACACCTTC; cdr3_aa: CASSIPGQLYGYTF; j_call: TRBJ1-2; d_call: TRBD1; v_call: TRBV19; clone_size: -
cdr3_nt: TGTGCCAGCAGCGCCGGACAGGGGCACACTGAAGCTTTCTTT; cdr3_aa: CASSAGQGHTEAFF; j_call: TRBJ1-1; d_call: TRBD1; v_call: TRBV9; clone_size: once
cdr3_nt: TGTGCCAGCAGCTTAGGCCCGCGGAACTCTGGAAACACCATATATTTT; cdr3_aa: CASSLGPRNSGNTIYF; j_call: TRBJ1-3; d_call: -; v_call: TRBV7-3; clone_size: -
cdr3_nt: TGTGCCAGCAGTTACGGGGATTTTCGGGGTGGCTACACCTTC; cdr3_aa: CASSYGDFRGGYTF; j_call: TRBJ1-2; d_call: -; v_call: TRBV6-5; clone_size: few
cdr3_nt: TGTGCCAGCTCACCAACAGACCAAGAGACCCAGTACTTC; cdr3_aa: CASSPTDQETQYF; j_call: TRBJ2-5; d_call: -; v_call: TRBV18; clone_size: -
cdr3_nt: TGTGCTAGTGGGGACAGGGAGAATGAGCAGTTCTTC; cdr3_aa: CASGDRENEQFF; j_call: TRBJ2-1; d_call: TRBD1; v_call: TRBV12-5; clone_size: few
cdr3_nt: TGTGCCAGCAGCTTAGATCCAGACTCCAATGAGCAGTTCTTC; cdr3_aa: CASSLDPDSNEQFF; j_call: TRBJ2-1; d_call: -; v_call: TRBV7-2; clone_size: -